This is a list of T cell receptor beta chains from one sample in a study of Graves' ophthalmopathy and Graves' hyperthyroidism. TCRdb re-called the multiplex PCR reads with MiXCR, one entry per CDR3 protein. The sample yields more than 300,000 distinct CDR3 sequences, over 15% seen once. Sequences were obtained from peripheral blood. Receptors originate from a woman aged 18-29 years with stable Graves' hyperthyroidism. Each CDR3 is given with its conserved first and last residue. The order of the fields is V gene, D gene, J gene, clone size, CDR3 protein, CDR3 DNA. D genes are given only for firm matches. The listing skips clone size in some rows; elsewhere it reads once, few, many or a size class.

v_call: TRBV6-1; d_call: -; j_call: TRBJ1-6; clone_size: many; cdr3_aa: CASSEAQAGGNSPLHF; cdr3_nt: TGTGCCAGCAGTGAAGCGCAGGCGGGGGGTAATTCACCCCTCCACTTT
v_call: TRBV27; d_call: -; j_call: TRBJ1-1; clone_size: many; cdr3_aa: CASSPRDGRGTEAFF; cdr3_nt: TGTGCCAGCAGTCCCCGGGACGGGAGGGGGACTGAAGCTTTCTTT
v_call: TRBV6-2/TRBV6-3; d_call: -; j_call: TRBJ2-2; clone_size: many; cdr3_aa: CASSYPNSGTANTGELFF; cdr3_nt: TGTGCCAGCAGTTACCCAAACTCCGGGACCGCGAACACCGGGGAGCTGTTTTTT
v_call: TRBV9; d_call: TRBD1; j_call: TRBJ2-7; clone_size: few; cdr3_aa: CASSVATGTGPYEQYF; cdr3_nt: TGTGCCAGCAGCGTAGCTACGGGGACAGGGCCCTACGAGCAGTACTTC
v_call: TRBV2; d_call: TRBD1; j_call: TRBJ1-5; clone_size: many; cdr3_aa: CASSEGQGAYSNQPQHF; cdr3_nt: TGTGCCAGCAGTGAGGGACAGGGGGCTTATAGCAATCAGCCCCAGCATTTT
v_call: TRBV2; d_call: TRBD1; j_call: TRBJ1-2; clone_size: -; cdr3_aa: CATRQGVPNYGYTF; cdr3_nt: TGTGCCACCAGACAGGGGGTACCTAACTATGGTTACACCTTC
v_call: TRBV9; d_call: TRBD2; j_call: TRBJ2-2; clone_size: many; cdr3_aa: CASSETGGHPSGELFF; cdr3_nt: TGTGCCAGCAGCGAGACGGGGGGGCATCCGTCCGGGGAGCTGTTTTTT
v_call: TRBV18; d_call: -; j_call: TRBJ1-3; clone_size: few; cdr3_aa: CASSPKRADGNTIYF; cdr3_nt: TGTGCCAGCTCACCAAAGCGGGCGGACGGAAACACCATATATTTT
v_call: TRBV6-1; d_call: TRBD1; j_call: TRBJ1-1; clone_size: -; cdr3_aa: CASSSGQGASEAFF; cdr3_nt: TGTGCCAGCAGCTCGGGACAGGGGGCATCTGAAGCTTTCTTT
v_call: TRBV6-2/TRBV6-3; d_call: -; j_call: TRBJ2-6; clone_size: many; cdr3_aa: CASSFSGAGANVLTF; cdr3_nt: TGTGCCAGCAGTTTTTCAGGGGCTGGGGCCAACGTCCTGACTTTC
v_call: TRBV7-3; d_call: -; j_call: TRBJ1-2; clone_size: few; cdr3_aa: CASSSGYTF; cdr3_nt: TGTGCCAGCAGCTCTGGCTACACCTTC
v_call: TRBV12-5; d_call: -; j_call: TRBJ1-2; clone_size: many; cdr3_aa: CLTSGYGYTF; cdr3_nt: TGTCTCACATCAGGCTATGGCTACACCTTC
v_call: TRBV20-1; d_call: -; j_call: TRBJ2-2; clone_size: many; cdr3_aa: CSARDVARNTGELFF; cdr3_nt: TGCAGTGCTAGAGATGTTGCCAGGAACACCGGGGAGCTGTTTTTT
v_call: TRBV6-5; d_call: -; j_call: TRBJ2-7; clone_size: many; cdr3_aa: CASSYSGSGDEQYF; cdr3_nt: TGTGCCAGCAGTTACTCTGGTTCTGGCGACGAGCAGTACTTC
v_call: TRBV7-9; d_call: -; j_call: TRBJ2-2; clone_size: many; cdr3_aa: CASSSGSSPGELFF; cdr3_nt: TGTGCCAGCAGCTCCGGTTCCAGTCCCGGGGAGCTGTTTTTT
v_call: TRBV2; d_call: -; j_call: TRBJ2-2; clone_size: many; cdr3_aa: CASKHTGELFF; cdr3_nt: TGTGCCAGCAAGCACACCGGGGAGCTGTTTTTT
v_call: TRBV25-1; d_call: TRBD1; j_call: TRBJ2-2; clone_size: many; cdr3_aa: CASSAGTDDTGELFF; cdr3_nt: TGTGCCAGCAGTGCCGGGACAGACGACACCGGGGAGCTGTTTTTT
v_call: TRBV5-1; d_call: TRBD2; j_call: TRBJ2-2; clone_size: many; cdr3_aa: CASSRPGGGTGELFF; cdr3_nt: TGCGCCAGCAGCCGCCCCGGGGGGGGCACCGGGGAGCTGTTTTTT
v_call: TRBV3-1; d_call: TRBD2; j_call: TRBJ2-3; clone_size: few; cdr3_aa: CASSQDPTSGGVDTQYF; cdr3_nt: TGTGCCAGCAGCCAAGATCCGACTAGCGGGGGGGTTGATACGCAGTATTTT
v_call: TRBV20-1; d_call: -; j_call: TRBJ2-5; clone_size: -; cdr3_aa: CSARIWSGTQYF; cdr3_nt: TGCAGTGCTAGAATCTGGAGCGGGACCCAGTACTTC